Shown below are 31 T cell receptor beta chains from a single sample sequenced in a study of circulating CD8 cells and anti-PD-1 response in melanoma. From live CD3+CD8+TCRalphabeta+ cells, four PD-1 and/or TIGIT subsets were sorted. Each library started from around 15 ng of total RNA using the QIAseq Immune Repertoire TCR panel. Via MiXCR, TCRdb re-called the reads, giving one row per CDR3 protein. The sample contains about 470 distinct CDR3 sequences, under 9% of which appear only once. The sample here was CD8+ T cells from PBMCs, taken at baseline or after one month of anti-PD-1 therapy (not recorded which). These receptors were collected from a human donor with melanoma.

This clonotype ranks as large. The chain employs TRBV20-1 and TRBJ1-2, with unresolved D. The CDR3 has 12 amino acids. CDR1 is DFQATT, CDR2 SNEGSKA, per germline (reference sequence). Trimming took off 6 bases at V and 4 bases at J, with 12 bases between the two ends. The CDR3 DNA is TGCAGTGCCGCCAGACCGATCTATGGCTACACCTTC. This sequence encodes CSAARPIYGYTF.

By share, this clonotype counts as medium-sized. The rearrangement links TRBV7-3 to TRBJ2-1; tentative D call: TRBD1 (6 bases). Germline loops: CDR1 SGHTA, CDR2 FQGTGA. CDR3 length: 15 amino acids. The V and J ends lost 4 bases and 8 bases respectively, with 18 bases between them. The CDR3 region has the DNA TGTGCCAGCAGCTCTACGGGTGGGGGCAACGATGAGCAGTTCTTC. Amino acid sequence: CASSSTGGGNDEQFF.

Judged by abundance, this clonotype is medium-sized. The V call is TRBV7-8, the J call TRBJ2-7; 10 positions agree with TRBD1. CDR1 is SGHVS, CDR2 FQNEAQ, per germline. The CDR3 covers 16 residues. The ends lost 4 bases at V and 2 bases at J; junction bases unmatched: 8. The CDR3 DNA follows: TGTGCCAGCAGCTCCCGCCCCGGACAGGGGGCCTACGAGCAGTACTTC. Its translation is CASSSRPGQGAYEQYF.

Sample share makes this clonotype large. This CDR3 reads CASSGTDYEQYF. CDR3 DNA: TGTGCCAGCAGTGGGACAGACTACGAGCAGTACTTC. This sequence joins TRBV5-5 and TRBJ2-7; 7 bases agree with TRBD1. Germline CDR1 and CDR2: SGHKS and YYEKEE (reference sequence). The CDR3 runs 12 residues. The V gene end was trimmed by 5 bases and the J gene end by 3 bases; junction bases not matched to a gene: 2.

By sample share, this clonotype is medium-sized. This chain joins TRBV29-1 and TRBJ2-1; TRBD2 matches 10 bases. V gave up 5 bases and J gave up 0 bases; unmatched junction bases: 13. Germline CDR1 and CDR2: SQVTM and ANQGSEA. The CDR3 is 18 residues long. The CDR3 reads CSVTRLAGILSSYNEQFF. For the CDR3, the DNA is TGCAGCGTTACCCGACTAGCGGGCATCCTGAGCTCCTACAATGAGCAGTTCTTC.

Notes on this clonotype: Here the CDR3 omits its conserved ending phenylalanine or tryptophan, so a read error is the likely source. This rearrangement joins TRBV7-2 to TRBJ1-1; D gene uncertain. Trimming removed 4 bases at V and 1 base at J, with 10 bases between. The CDR3 consists of 14 residues. Germline assignment: CDR1 SGHTA and CDR2 FQGNSA. CDR3 sequence: CASSYRLGNTEAFP. The CDR3 coding sequence is TGTGCCAGCAGCTACCGGTTGGGGAACACTGAAGCTTTCCCT.

This chain links TRBV28 with TRBJ2-3; unclear D gene. CDR1 is MDHEN, CDR2 SYDVKM, per germline. Between the trimmed V and J ends, which lost 6 bases and 3 bases, there was a span of 19 bases. This CDR3 is 16 amino acids long. In nucleotides, the CDR3 is TGTGCCAGCAGGTTAAGATCGGACGGATTGACAGATACGCAGTATTTT. Its protein product is CASRLRSDGLTDTQYF.

This clonotype is categorized as medium-sized (0.01 to 0.1%). This chain links TRBV4-1 with TRBJ2-1; D unclear. Trimming stripped 5 bases from V and 0 bases from J, with 11 bases between. This CDR3 is built from 15 residues. The germline CDR1 and CDR2 sequences are MGHRA and YSYEKL. The CDR3 here is CASSIDRSSYNEQFF. CDR3 nucleotides: TGCGCCAGCAGCATAGACCGGAGCTCCTACAATGAGCAGTTCTTC.

This clonotype is categorized as hyperexpanded. V gene TRBV10-2 combines with J gene TRBJ2-7; D gene ambiguous. Trimming shortened V by 2 bases and J by 2 bases, and 7 bases separated the two germline ends. Germline-derived CDR1 and CDR2 are WSHSY and SAAADI. The CDR3 runs 13 residues. CDR3: CASSEGITYEQYF. Here the CDR3 DNA reads TGCGCCAGCAGTGAGGGGATTACCTACGAGCAGTACTTC.

By its share, this clonotype is large. V gene TRBV18 combines with J gene TRBJ2-7, with D uncertain. Germline loops: CDR1 KGHSH, CDR2 LQKENI. V lost 0 bases and J lost 1, with 7 bases in between. CDR3 length equals 14 residues. DNA for the CDR3: TGTGCCAGCTCACCACCAGCAGAGTCCTACGAGCAGTACTTC. It is translated as CASSPPAESYEQYF.

The chain recombines TRBV2 with TRBJ1-1; D not certain. The CDR3 loop spans 11 amino acids. Between the trimmed V and J ends, which lost 1 base and 6 bases, there was a span of 3 bases. Looked up from germline, CDR1 is SNHLY and CDR2 is FYNNEI. The CDR3 DNA sequence: TGTGCCAGCAGTGAAGGGCCTGAAGCTTTCTTT. Translated: CASSEGPEAFF.

This clonotype has just a few counts. The CDR3 sequence: CASRDNSVYYGYTF. The CDR3 nucleotides are TGTGCCAGTAGGGACAACTCCGTGTACTATGGCTACACCTTC. This chain connects TRBV19 to TRBJ1-2; D is possibly TRBD1 (5 bases). Germline-derived CDR1 and CDR2 are LNHDA and SQIVND (reference sequence). Trimming stripped 6 bases from V and 3 bases from J, with 14 bases between. The CDR3 spans 14 residues.

This clonotype is large within its sample. This chain connects TRBV6-2 or TRBV6-3 to TRBJ1-2; D unresolved. The CDR3 loop spans 18 amino acids. Germline values: CDR1 MNHEY, CDR2 SVGEGT. V dropped 5 bases and J dropped 0 bases, with 22 bases sitting between them. DNA for the CDR3: TGTGCCAGCAGTCCTCCCGATATGGATCCGTACTCTAACTATGGCTACACCTTC. It encodes CASSPPDMDPYSNYGYTF.

By share of the sample, this clonotype is large. The chain joins TRBV21-1 to TRBJ2-3. TRBV21-1 is deemed a pseudogene. The length of the CDR3 is 16 residues. CDR3 amino acids: CASSQRIGVDTDTQYF. CDR3 coding DNA: TGTGCCAGCAGCCAACGAATCGGGGTCGATACAGATACGCAGTATTTT.

By proportion, this clonotype is medium-sized (0.01 to 0.1%). CDR3 bases: TGCAGTGTTAGGGCCGTTCGGGATACGCAGTATTTT. Amino acids: CSVRAVRDTQYF. The chain employs TRBV20-1 and TRBJ2-3; D is ambiguous. With 7 bases removed from V and 6 bases from J, the gap between germline ends came to 14 bases. The V gene's germline CDR1 is DFQATT and CDR2 SNEGSKA (reference sequence). CDR3 length equals 12 residues.

By sample share, this clonotype is large. The gene calls are TRBV4-1 and TRBJ2-7, with D unclear. The CDR3 runs 13 residues. The germline CDR1 and CDR2 sequences are MGHRA and YSYEKL. Trimming cost V 8 bases and J 2 bases, with 13 bases left between them. The CDR3 region is CASGRTLTYEQYF. In nucleotides, the CDR3 is TGCGCCAGCGGACGAACGTTGACCTACGAGCAGTACTTC.

Sample share makes this clonotype medium-sized. The chain is built from TRBV19 and TRBJ2-1; TRBD2 agrees at 8 bases. Trimming removed 3 bases from V and 1 base from J; junction bases left unmatched: 5. Germline loops: CDR1 LNHDA, CDR2 SQIVND (reference sequence). The CDR3 runs to 16 residues. This CDR3 reads CASSILLAGSYNEQFF. CDR3 in DNA: TGTGCCAGTAGTATCCTTCTAGCGGGTTCCTACAATGAGCAGTTCTTC.

This clonotype is labeled hyperexpanded. The chain couples TRBV7-3 to TRBJ2-1, with D perhaps TRBD2 (6 bases). The CDR3 runs 15 residues. Trimming removed 5 bases from V and 6 bases from J, with 17 bases in between. Germline V gene lookup returns CDR1 SGHTA and CDR2 FQGTGA. The CDR3 reads CASSPDGTGGNEQFF. In DNA, the CDR3 is TGTGCCAGCAGCCCAGATGGGACTGGTGGCAATGAGCAGTTCTTC.

This clonotype is large in the sample. V and J are TRBV29-1 and TRBJ2-3; maybe TRBD2 (6 bases). Between the trimmed V and J ends, which lost 6 bases and 2 bases, there was a span of 12 bases. The CDR3 runs to 13 residues. The germline V gene encodes CDR1 SQVTM and CDR2 ANQGSEA. CDR3 in amino acids: CSVLRDSTDTQYF. The CDR3 DNA reads as TGCAGCGTGCTACGGGACTCCACAGATACGCAGTATTTT.

This clonotype is large in the sample. The rearrangement uses TRBV5-1 and TRBJ2-3; the match to TRBD2 covers 8 bases. The germline CDR1 and CDR2 sequences are SGHRS and YFSETQ. The CDR3 has 15 amino acids. Trimming at V came to 4 bases and at J to 0 bases, leaving 4 bases not matched to a gene. The CDR3 DNA is TGCGCCAGCAGCCTTAGCGGGGTCAGCACAGATACGCAGTATTTT. This translates into CASSLSGVSTDTQYF.

For this clonotype: A read error may account for a junction end that differs from germline. This chain uses TRBV28 with TRBJ2-7, with D perhaps TRBD2 (6 bases). The V gene's germline CDR1 is MDHEN and CDR2 SYDVKM. This CDR3 is built from 17 residues. In DNA form, the CDR3 reads TGTGCCAGCACCGGGAGAAATGACGGGTCGAGCTCCTACAAGCAGTACTTC. Amino acid sequence: CASTGRNDGSSSYKQYF.

This clonotype rates as medium-sized. The V call is TRBV30, the J call TRBJ2-6, with D maybe TRBD1 (6 bases). This CDR3 spans 14 amino acids. Germline V gene sequence: CDR1 GTSNPN, CDR2 SVGIG (reference sequence). The V and J ends lost 4 bases and 4 bases respectively, with 11 bases between them. CDR3 residues: CAWMGAGGANVLTF. DNA for the CDR3: TGTGCCTGGATGGGGGCTGGCGGGGCCAACGTCCTGACTTTC.

Judged by abundance, this clonotype is medium-sized (0.01 to 0.1%). CDR3 region: CASSPPSSETGAGELFF. CDR3 bases: TGTGCCAGCAGCCCCCCATCGTCAGAGACAGGGGCCGGGGAGCTGTTTTTT. The rearrangement uses TRBV7-9 and TRBJ2-2; TRBD1 matches 8 bases. The CDR3 has 17 residues. CDR1 SEHNR and CDR2 FQNEAQ come from the germline V gene (reference sequence). V was pared by 5 bases and J by 6 bases, with 14 bases of the junction left unmatched.

This clonotype is large (0.1 to 1%) in the sample. The V and J genes are TRBV20-1 and TRBJ2-3, with D tentatively TRBD2 (7 bases). Germline CDR1 reads DFQATT; CDR2 reads SNEGSKA (reference sequence). The germline V and J ends were trimmed by 5 bases and 5 bases, with 14 bases remaining between them. The CDR3 extends over 13 amino acids. As DNA, the CDR3 is TGCAGTGCTTTCACCGGGGGGCGAGATACGCAGTATTTT. Amino acids: CSAFTGGRDTQYF.

This clonotype is medium-sized by share. CDR3 bases: TGTGCCAGCAGCTCCCCAGGGGTGAACTATGGCTACACCTTC. Encoded protein: CASSSPGVNYGYTF. The chain is built from TRBV7-3 and TRBJ1-2; possibly TRBD1 for D (6 bases). This CDR3 spans 14 amino acids. The V end lost 4 bases, the J end lost 2 bases, and 11 bases lay between the germline ends. Germline V gene data show CDR1 as SGHTA and CDR2 as FQGTGA.

This clonotype was observed a handful of times. A clone one base away is much larger, so this may be a read error. The chain combines TRBV25-1 with TRBJ2-7; D ambiguous. V was pared by 10 bases and J by 3 bases, with 13 bases between. Germline lookup yields CDR1 MGHDK and CDR2 SYGVNS. The CDR3 runs to 12 residues. DNA for the CDR3: TGTGCCACCGCCATCTCAGTCTACGAGCAGTACTTC. This translates into CATAISVYEQYF.

This clonotype was seen a handful of times. This sequence joins TRBV30 and TRBJ1-1; unclear D gene. With 0 bases removed from V and 6 bases from J, the gap between germline ends came to 11 bases. This CDR3 is 13 amino acids long. From germline, CDR1 is GTSNPN and CDR2 SVGIG (reference sequence). CDR3 sequence: CAWSVAGRAEAFF. The CDR3 nucleotides are TGTGCCTGGAGTGTAGCGGGAAGAGCTGAAGCTTTCTTT.

By proportion, this clonotype is large (0.1 to 1%). V gene TRBV19 combines with J gene TRBJ2-1; D gene ambiguous. The CDR3 extends over 12 amino acids. Germline CDR1 and CDR2: LNHDA and SQIVND (reference sequence). V lost 3 bases to trimming and J lost 5 bases, with 5 bases between them. The DNA for the CDR3 is TGTGCCAGTAGTATTGGTAACAATGAGCAGTTCTTC. This encodes CASSIGNNEQFF.

By frequency in the sample, this clonotype is large (0.1 to 1%). The chain joins TRBV11-3 to TRBJ2-7; TRBD1 aligns across 9 bases. Germline CDR1 SGHNT, CDR2 YENEEA. Trimming removed 4 bases from V and 0 bases from J; junction bases left unmatched: 4. The CDR3 has 15 residues. The CDR3 region is CASSYRTGDSYEQYF. The CDR3 DNA reads as TGTGCCAGCAGCTATCGGACAGGGGACTCCTACGAGCAGTACTTC.

By share, this clonotype ranks as large. The chain couples TRBV14 to TRBJ2-3; possible D gene TRBD2, 6 bases. The CDR3 extends over 15 amino acids. V was shortened by 4 bases and J by 2 bases, with 13 bases between the two germline ends. The germline CDR1 and CDR2 sequences are SGHDN and FVKESK. The CDR3 DNA sequence: TGTGCCAGCAGCCCGGGAGCGGCGAACACAGATACGCAGTATTTT. This codes for CASSPGAANTDTQYF.

By sample fraction, this clonotype is large. CDR3 DNA: TGTGCCAGCTCACCCCGGGACAGAGCCTACGAGCAGTACTTC. It translates to CASSPRDRAYEQYF. This chain joins TRBV18 and TRBJ2-7; 7 bases are a match to TRBD1. Germline CDR1 KGHSH, CDR2 LQKENI. The CDR3 contains 14 residues. Trimming at V came to 3 bases and at J to 2 bases, leaving 4 bases not matched to a gene.